The source of this T cell receptor (beta chain) is a study of T cells in Graves' hyperthyroidism and ophthalmopathy. Across the study: Any treatment followed the collection of peripheral blood at initial diagnosis.

V lost 7 bases and J 3 bases, leaving 16 bases between the germline ends. The germline gives CDR1 DFQATT, CDR2 SNEGSKA (reference sequence). This CDR3 has 14 amino acids. This clonotype has ten or more counts. The antigen is not known. Whole-study results and caveats: Ophthalmopathy could be told apart from stable hyperthyroidism with a 13 V-J model. Blood samples included most of the expanded thyroid clonotypes exceeding 0.001.

Using RNA transcripts as the source, TCR beta CDR3 regions were amplified. With the HTBI primer set, the TCR CDR3 went through a first round of RT-PCR. MiXCR, applied by TCRdb to the multiplex PCR reads, yields one record per CDR3 protein. The data show approximately 690,000 distinct CDR3 sequences, 13% to 15% seen once. Inclusion characteristics of ophthalmopathy patients comprised a Clinical Activity Score of at least 3, a NOSPECS grade of at least 4, and duration under 3 months. This receptor was taken from a woman in her forties or fifties with Graves' ophthalmopathy. The sequenced sample consisted of blood. This chain joins TRBV20-1 and TRBJ2-1; D is perhaps TRBD1 (5 bases). The CDR3 DNA sequence: TGCAGTGGGACCGGGCCCAGGGACTACAATGAGCAGTTCTTC. This encodes CSGTGPRDYNEQFF.